This T cell receptor beta chain was identified in a study of naive and memory T cell subsets. Regarding the study as a whole: Especially in CD8 cells, naive repertoires contained a few larger clonotypes, possibly CD45RA-re-expressing memory cells. Each distinct alpha or beta sequence counts as one clonotype. Gini index rose across naive, CM, EM and EMRA in CD4 and CD8.

The CDR3 is made up of 15 amino acids. Germline V gene sequence: CDR1 LNHNV, CDR2 YYDKDF (reference sequence). Trimming took 0 bases from V and 5 from J; bases not matched to a gene: 6. An equimolar mix of two oligonucleotides served as the beta constant-region primer for TRBC1 and TRBC2. Ligated cDNA was amplified by four rounds of PCR with nested alpha and beta constant-region primers and SP2. TCRdb passed the UMI-ligation and nested PCR reads through MiXCR, listing each CDR3 protein once. The sample records roughly 140,000 distinct CDR3 sequences, approximately 20% being singletons. This clonotype turned up a few times. Its antigen is not known.

The material sequenced was naive CD8+ T cells from blood. The receptor's source is a human donor in good health. J is TRBJ2-5 and V is TRBV15; 7 nucleotides line up with TRBD2. The CDR3 protein is CATSRDDSGRETQYF. DNA for the CDR3: TGTGCCACCAGCAGAGACGACTCCGGGAGGGAGACCCAGTACTTC. Looking up the rest from reference TRBV15 and TRBJ2-5 gives the full variable domain: DAMVIQNPRYQVTQFGKPVTLSCSQTLNHNVMYWYQQKSSQAPKLLFHYYDKDFNNEADTPDNFQSRRPNTSFCFLDIRSPGLGDTAMYLCATSRDDSGRETQYFGPGTRLLVL.